This TCR beta chain was sequenced in a study of shared clonotypes between healthy human individuals (dated by TCRdb to about 2020). Some background on the complete study: A few men and a couple of women, aged 18 to 49 years, made up the cohort. Per donor, three plates each were used for CD4 naive and CD4 memory, two for CD8 naive, and one for CD8 memory. The study deeply sequenced blood TCR repertoires of five healthy adults to estimate repertoire size and the extent of clonotype sharing between individuals. Different laboratories and diverse techniques were used to prepare libraries and sequence TCR repertoires, to increase sequencing depth and limit assay-specific biases. Leukapheresis yielded between about 0.94 and 8.9 billion PBMCs per donor. Points the paper makes about the study in general: Clonotypes shared by all four sorted-subset donors showed higher generation probabilities than non-shared clonotypes. Sampling was restricted to blood, and TCR repertoires in tissue are likely to differ from TCR repertoires in blood. Across a few donors, approximately 4.6% of naive CD4, around 3.5% of naive CD8, 2.3% of memory CD4, and roughly 0.4% of memory CD8 clonotypes were shared. Rarefaction of sorted-subset datasets indicated incomplete sequencing despite the large sequencing depth. Pairwise subsampling led to the expectation that sequencing depth would affect the degree of clonotype sharing among donors. Larger estimated clonotype richness was generally found for naive subsets than for memory subsets. The genetic and exposure-history diversity represented was limited by the small number of donors.

The donors were healthy, HIV-negative adults who had no recently reported acute infections or vaccinations. Every donor was a Caucasian adult residing in Nashville, Tennessee, USA. CD4+ T cells were enriched by magnetic negative selection; naive cells were then positively selected on CD45RA, and the negative fraction formed the memory subset. Blood was obtained by leukapheresis, after which PBMCs were separated by Ficoll-Histopaque density gradient centrifugation and cryopreserved in liquid nitrogen vapor phase. Analytical flow cytometry was used to check the purity and quantity of every magnetically sorted T cell population. From each sorted fraction, genomic DNA was isolated and quantified by UV absorbance on a Nanodrop 2000c. The CDR3 runs 11 residues from the cysteine to the phenylalanine. The sequence is cut down to CDR3 DNA, 33 bases in frame from base 1. Trimming costs V 4 bases and J 4 bases, and their ends lie 4 bases apart. The germline V gene yields KGHSH for CDR1 and LQKENI for CDR2.

Using the deep immunoSEQ assay, multiplex PCR amplified TCR CDR3 regions from genomic DNA. Extracted genomic DNA from each cell subset was spread evenly across all wells of several immunoSEQ 96-well plates, with each plate serving as a replicate. Each replicate PCR for sorted subsets received about 220 ng genomic DNA, equal to around 32,000 T cell genomes. The purified libraries were quantified using a Qubit 3.0 fluorometer, sized with a Bioanalyzer 2100, and then quantified again using the KAPA Library Quantification kit. Every immunoSEQ 96-well plate was sequenced on a dedicated single-read 150-cycle Illumina NextSeq 550 flow cell. The original methods were these. Because the immunoSEQ output included only junctional sequences and no quality scores, the filtering could not be the same as the filtering used for full-length reads. To assign V/J genes and CDR3, sequences were annotated against IMGT germline references using PyIR, a Python wrapper for IgBLAST v1.9. Reads with weak V/J assignments (E-value above 1e-6), missing CDR3, stop codons, out-of-frame junctions, or ambiguous translated residues were removed. V3J clonotypes were defined as sequences sharing the same inferred V gene, J gene, and CDR3 amino acid sequence. Percentage overlap between repertoires was calculated by dividing the number of shared unique clonotypes by the size of the smaller repertoire. Repertoire richness was assessed with RTK rarefaction, the Chao1 estimator, and Recon v2.1 estimates of unobserved clonotypes. Generation probabilities were computed with OLGA for all TCRbeta clonotypes obtained by the gDNA method from several donors. The table was pulled from immuneACCESS by TCRdb, which kept in-frame rearrangements only. Such tables lose some clones; where checked, under half of the loss comes from unresolved V genes, and the rest has no known cause. The DNA gave D and trimming, while V, J and clone size come from that table. The sample table contains about 1 million clones; only one count was recorded for about 75% of them. The top ten clones comprise approximately 1.5% of the sample.

About this clone itself: Its antigen is still unknown. Base qualities were left out, and no much larger clone turns up one base away.

Sequenced: memory CD4+ T cells sorted from blood. The sample's cell subset or site label, decoded: CD45RA-negative fraction. The chain was built from TRBV18 and TRBJ1-2; the D gene is unclear. This TCR came from a man younger than 35 in good health. The CDR3 reads as follows: CASSLLYGYTF. Here is the DNA: TGTGCCAGCTCACTACTCTATGGCTACACCTTC.